Shown below are 25 T cell receptor beta chains from a single sample sequenced in a study of shared clonotypes between healthy human individuals. Method: immunoSEQ multiplex PCR; TCRdb's copy keeps in-frame clones and lacks some. Found here are about 2.3 million clones, around 90% of them singletons; the top ten hold 0.3% to 0.45%. The specimen sequenced was naive CD4+ T cells from PBMCs. Subset specified: CD45RA+ positively selected. The origin of the receptors is a man aged 18 to 29 in good health. Some clones in this sample may be carry-over from other donors' samples.

The V gene is TRBV5-1, the J gene TRBJ1-2; 7 nucleotides line up with TRBD1. The junction had 9 bases not matched to a gene; V was cut back by 2 bases and J by 8 bases. CDR1 and CDR2 (germline): SGHRS, YFSETQ. There are 14 residues in the CDR3. The CDR3 is CASSLNLQGRGYTF. The CDR3 nucleotides are TGCGCCAGCAGCTTAAATCTACAGGGGAGAGGCTACACCTTC.

The chain links TRBV9 to TRBJ1-1; D not certain. The V end was cut by 0 bases, the J end by 1 base, with 13 bases between. The CDR3 consists of 16 residues. Germline V gene data show CDR1 as SGDLS and CDR2 as YYNGEE. CDR3 nucleotide sequence: TGTGCCAGCAGCGTAGGTTCCCACCTTGCGAACACTGAAGCTTTCTTT. Translated: CASSVGSHLANTEAFF.

The chain recombines TRBV19 with TRBJ1-2; D might be TRBD1 (6 bases). Trimming took off 2 bases at V and 0 bases at J, with 13 bases between the two ends. Looked up from germline, CDR1 is LNHDA and CDR2 is SQIVND (reference sequence). The CDR3 has 16 amino acids. The CDR3 loop is CASSIPPGTPNYGYTF. CDR3 nucleotide sequence: TGTGCCAGTAGTATACCACCCGGGACACCTAACTATGGCTACACCTTC.

The chain employs TRBV5-1 and TRBJ2-3; 7 bases match TRBD2. With V trimmed by 4 bases and J by 9 bases, 11 bases remained unmatched. This CDR3 is 14 amino acids long. Germline V lookup: CDR1 SGHRS, CDR2 YFSETQ. The CDR3 DNA sequence: TGCGCCAGCAGCAACACCGCGGGGGAGGGGACGCAGTATTTT. It yields the protein CASSNTAGEGTQYF.

This chain connects TRBV15 to TRBJ2-3; D is possibly TRBD1 or TRBD2 (5 bases each). This CDR3 is 15 amino acids long. Deletions cut 5 bases from V and 0 bases from J, with 12 bases between. CDR1 and CDR2 (germline): LNHNV, YYDKDF (reference sequence). Here the CDR3 reads CATSGKRDSTDTQYF. In nucleotides, the CDR3 is TGTGCCACCAGCGGAAAAAGGGACAGCACAGATACGCAGTATTTT. Filled out from reference TRBV15 and TRBJ2-3, the complete variable domain reads DAMVIQNPRYQVTQFGKPVTLSCSQTLNHNVMYWYQQKSSQAPKLLFHYYDKDFNNEADTPDNFQSRRPNTSFCFLDIRSPGLGDTAMYLCATSGKRDSTDTQYFGPGTRLTVL.

The rearrangement uses TRBV7-3 and TRBJ1-1, with a possible D match to TRBD1 (5 bases). Germline-derived CDR1 and CDR2 are SGHTA and FQGTGA. This CDR3 has 14 residues. With 5 bases removed from V and 5 bases from J, the gap between germline ends came to 15 bases. The CDR3, as DNA: TGTGCCAGCAGCCCGACTTTGGGGGGAACTGAAGCTTTCTTT. Residues: CASSPTLGGTEAFF.

Details on this clone: Other DNA sequences from this sample encode an identical CDR3 as well. CDR3 coding DNA: TGTGCCAGCAGCCAGGACCCGAACACTGAAGCTTTCTTT. Translated: CASSQDPNTEAFF. This chain connects TRBV14 to TRBJ1-1; D remains ambiguous. V was trimmed by 3 bases and J by 1 base, leaving 6 bases between them. This CDR3 is 13 amino acids long. Per the germline V gene, CDR1 is SGHDN and CDR2 is FVKESK.

The chain has TRBV30 and TRBJ2-5; no definite D call. Trimming took 2 bases from V and 1 from J, leaving 8 bases between them. Germline values: CDR1 GTSNPN, CDR2 SVGIG (reference sequence). The CDR3 runs 13 residues. The CDR3 region is CAWSTMAQETQYF. CDR3 DNA sequence: TGTGCCTGGAGTACTATGGCCCAAGAGACCCAGTACTTC.

The chain is built from TRBV6-6 and TRBJ2-7; TRBD1 is a possible D gene (6 bases). The CDR3 has 13 residues. V lost 5 bases to trimming and J lost 1 base, with 9 bases between them. CDR1 is MNHNY and CDR2 is SVGAGI in the germline V gene (reference sequence). CDR3 protein: CASSRGQSYEQYF. The DNA of the CDR3 is TGTGCCAGCAGTCGAGGACAGTCCTACGAGCAGTACTTC.

This chain uses TRBV18 with TRBJ2-1; D ambiguous. Germline V gene lookup returns CDR1 KGHSH and CDR2 LQKENI. V lost 1 base, J lost 0 bases, and 7 bases lay in between. The CDR3 has 15 amino acids. The CDR3 is CASSPRRPSYNEQFF. In DNA form, the CDR3 reads TGTGCCAGCTCACCACGGCGGCCCTCCTACAATGAGCAGTTCTTC.

J is TRBJ2-7 and V is TRBV5-1; possibly TRBD1 for D (5 bases). Looked up from germline, CDR1 is SGHRS and CDR2 is YFSETQ. V lost 0 bases and J lost 2, with 9 bases in between. CDR3 length equals 14 residues. The CDR3 DNA reads TGCGCCAGCAGCTTGGACGCGACAGCCTACGAGCAGTACTTC. It encodes CASSLDATAYEQYF. The full variable domain, with the rest looked up from reference TRBV5-1 and TRBJ2-7, is KAGVTQTPRYLIKTRGQQVTLSCSPISGHRSVSWYQQTPGQGLQFLFEYFSETQRNKGNFPGRFSGRQFSNSRSEMNVSTLELGDSALYLCASSLDATAYEQYFGPGTRLTVT.

The chain recombines TRBV28 with TRBJ1-2; TRBD1 aligns across 7 bases. The germline V gene encodes CDR1 MDHEN and CDR2 SYDVKM. V lost 4 bases, J lost 3 bases, and 8 bases stayed unmatched. CDR3 length equals 15 residues. The CDR3 is CASSSRQGYYYGYTF. In nucleotides, the CDR3 is TGTGCCAGCAGTTCAAGACAGGGATACTACTATGGCTACACCTTC.

This rearrangement joins TRBV28 to TRBJ1-2; D gene ambiguous. The CDR3 consists of 13 residues. V was pared by 3 bases and J by 4 bases, with 9 bases between. Per germline, CDR1 MDHEN and CDR2 SYDVKM. CDR3 nucleotide sequence: TGTGCCAGCAGTTTCCAGCCTCCCTATGGCTACACCTTC. Translation gives CASSFQPPYGYTF.

This clone was observed a single time. This chain joins TRBV13 and TRBJ1-4, with D possibly being TRBD1 (5 bases). This CDR3 spans 17 amino acids. Germline loops: CDR1 PRHDT, CDR2 FYEKMQ (reference sequence). With 2 bases removed from V and 9 bases from J, the gap between germline ends came to 22 bases. The chain's CDR3 is CASSLNSAGQGKKKLFF. The DNA for the CDR3 is TGTGCCAGCAGCTTAAACTCGGCGGGGCAGGGTAAAAAAAAACTGTTTTTT.

The chain links TRBV29-1 to TRBJ1-1; TRBD1 is a possible D gene (6 bases). V was pared by 6 bases and J by 1 base, with 12 bases between. The CDR3 spans 13 residues. From germline, CDR1 is SQVTM and CDR2 ANQGSEA. The DNA of the CDR3 is TGCAGCGTGAGGGGGGGACCGAACACTGAAGCTTTCTTT. This encodes CSVRGGPNTEAFF.

This clone was detected once. The chain is built from TRBV9 and TRBJ2-1; D is ambiguous. CDR1 is SGDLS and CDR2 is YYNGEE in the germline V gene. The CDR3 length is 13 residues. V was shortened by 0 bases and J by 6 bases, with 7 bases between the two germline ends. CDR3 loop: CASSVADSNEQFF. For the CDR3, the DNA is TGTGCCAGCAGCGTAGCAGATAGCAATGAGCAGTTCTTC.

The chain combines TRBV4-2 with TRBJ2-7; weak D call: TRBD2 (6 bases). V was pared by 4 bases and J by 0 bases, with 22 bases between. Germline-derived CDR1 and CDR2 are LGHNA and YNFKEQ. The CDR3 extends over 18 amino acids. The CDR3 coding sequence is TGTGCCAGCAGCCGCCACGAGGCCGGGGGAAGGGGCTCCTACGAGCAGTACTTC. The encoded protein is CASSRHEAGGRGSYEQYF.

This chain connects TRBV4-3 to TRBJ1-1; 11 nucleotides agree with TRBD1. Losses at the gene ends were 0 bases for V and 7 bases for J; bases not matched to a gene: 4. Germline V lookup: CDR1 LGHNA, CDR2 YSLEER. The length of the CDR3 is 15 residues. In DNA, the CDR3 is TGCGCCAGCAGCCAAGAAGGACAGGGGGCTGGTGAAGCTTTCTTT. This gives the protein CASSQEGQGAGEAFF.

The V call is TRBV28, the J call TRBJ2-7; 10 nucleotides agree with TRBD1. The CDR3 loop spans 12 amino acids. The V and J ends lost 6 bases and 12 bases, in that order; junction bases with no gene match: 8. Germline V lookup: CDR1 MDHEN, CDR2 SYDVKM. The CDR3 sequence: CASRTPGQGRYF. The DNA for the CDR3 is TGTGCCAGCAGAACACCGGGACAGGGGAGGTACTTC. The whole variable domain, remainder taken from reference TRBV28 and TRBJ2-7, is DVKVTQSSRYLVKRTGEKVFLECVQDMDHENMFWYRQDPGLGLRLIYFSYDVKMKEKGDIPEGYSVSREKKERFSLILESASTNQTSMYLCASRTPGQGRYFGPGTRLTVT.

CDR3 DNA: TGTGCCAGCTCACCCGGACAGCGGAATGAAGCTTTCTTT. Its translation is CASSPGQRNEAFF. The chain links TRBV18 to TRBJ1-1; D is perhaps TRBD1 (6 bases). Looked up from germline, CDR1 is KGHSH and CDR2 is LQKENI. Trimming left V 3 bases short and J 7 bases short, with 12 bases between. The CDR3 runs to 13 residues.

The V call is TRBV6-5, the J call TRBJ2-2; D is perhaps TRBD1 (6 bases). Germline lookup yields CDR1 MNHEY and CDR2 SVGAGI. With 6 bases removed from V and 5 bases from J, the gap between germline ends came to 10 bases. The CDR3 covers 13 residues. CDR3 bases: TGTGCCAGCAGCACCGGGACAACCGGGGAGCTGTTTTTT. This codes for CASSTGTTGELFF.

The sample holds one count of this clone. Other DNA sequences in this specimen translate into the identical CDR3. V gene TRBV5-4 combines with J gene TRBJ2-1, with TRBD2 matching 8 bases. Trimming cost V 4 bases and J 3 bases; bases outside gene matches: 3. Germline CDR1 SGHNT, CDR2 YYREEE (reference sequence). CDR3 length: 14 amino acids. The CDR3 DNA reads TGTGCCAGCAGCCTGGGGACTAGCTACAATGAGCAGTTCTTC. It specifies CASSLGTSYNEQFF. The variable domain in full, with the rest retrieved from reference TRBV5-4 and TRBJ2-1, is ETGVTQSPTHLIKTRGQQVTLRCSSQSGHNTVSWYQQALGQGPQFIFQYYREEENGRGNFPPRFSGLQFPNYSSELNVNALELDDSALYLCASSLGTSYNEQFFGPGTRLTVL.

The chain combines TRBV19 with TRBJ2-3; tentatively, D is TRBD2 (5 bases). Germline CDR1 reads LNHDA; CDR2 reads SQIVND (reference sequence). This CDR3 is built from 13 residues. Trimming left V 4 bases short and J 4 bases short, with 9 bases between. The CDR3 loop is CASSTERADTQYF. The CDR3 DNA sequence: TGTGCCAGTAGTACCGAGAGGGCAGATACGCAGTATTTT.

The chain joins TRBV9 to TRBJ2-2; TRBD1 aligns across 7 bases. CDR3 length: 14 residues. The V gene end was trimmed by 7 bases and the J gene end by 2 bases; junction bases not matched to a gene: 5. Germline CDR1 and CDR2: SGDLS and YYNGEE. The CDR3 protein is CASSNRGNTGELFF. DNA of the CDR3: TGTGCCAGCTCCAACAGGGGTAACACCGGGGAGCTGTTTTTT.

V is TRBV2 and J is TRBJ1-1; no definite D call. Trimming took off 7 bases at V and 3 bases at J, with 6 bases between the two ends. Germline V lookup: CDR1 SNHLY, CDR2 FYNNEI. This CDR3 spans 11 amino acids. The CDR3 DNA follows: TGTGCCAGCAACATCTACACTGAAGCTTTCTTT. It translates to CASNIYTEAFF. Full variable domain (missing parts from reference TRBV2 and TRBJ1-1): EPEVTQTPSHQVTQMGQEVILRCVPISNHLYFYWYRQILGQKVEFLVSFYNNEISEKSEIFDDQFSVERPDGSNFTLKIRSTKLEDSAMYFCASNIYTEAFFGQGTRLTVV.